This T cell receptor beta chain comes out of a study of T cells in Graves' hyperthyroidism and ophthalmopathy. This clonotype was counted many times. Predating any ophthalmopathy symptoms, the blood sample was taken at first hyperthyroidism diagnosis. This CDR3 has 13 amino acids. V gave up 7 bases and J gave up 8 bases; unmatched junction bases: 11. Germline V gene sequence: CDR1 GTSNPN, CDR2 SVGIG (reference sequence). TCR beta CDR3 sequences were amplified from RNA transcripts. RT-PCR in the first round (using the HTBI primer set) targeted the TCR CDR3. TCRdb reanalysed the multiplex PCR reads using MiXCR and keeps one entry per CDR3 protein. The sample lists about 770,000 distinct CDR3 sequences; about 19% were seen once.

The sequenced material came from blood. This chain links TRBV30 with TRBJ1-2, with 9 nucleotides matching TRBD1. The TCR comes from a woman between 50 and 59 years old with Graves' hyperthyroidism that later progressed to Graves' ophthalmopathy. The CDR3 loop reads CASEFGTGLGYTF. CDR3 in DNA: TGTGCCTCCGAATTCGGGACAGGGTTAGGCTACACCTTC.